The text below deals with one T cell receptor beta chain. Its antigen is unknown. This record comes from a study of a mutant IDH1 vaccine in newly diagnosed glioma. Study overall: The study gave patients eight vaccinations in weeks 1, 3, 5, 7, 11, 15, 19, 23. Patients had received radiotherapy, temozolomide, or both previously, most receiving both.

The time point: week 23, last vaccination. What each vaccine dose contained was 300 ug of mutant IDH1 20-mer peptide, accompanied by topical imiquimod. General observations from the study: Pseudoprogression showed no apparent link to changes in top peripheral T cell clonotypes.

Germline V gene lookup returns CDR1 LGHNA and CDR2 YSLEER. With 2 bases clipped from V and 5 bases from J, the junction kept 5 bases outside the gene matches. The CDR3 extends over 14 amino acids. Sequencing used immunoSEQ multiplex PCR; TCRdb keeps in-frame clones, though not all of them. Here the sample spans tens of thousands of clones, 75% to 95% being singletons. The chain couples TRBV4-3 to TRBJ2-7; 8 bases are shared with TRBD1. This material consisted of PBMCs, taken from a glioma patient whose treatment included an IDH1 peptide vaccine. This clonotype originated in a man aged 50 to 59 with glioma. CDR3 in amino acids: CASSQNRGSHEQYF. The CDR3 coding sequence is TGCGCCAGCAGCCAAAACAGGGGGTCCCACGAGCAGTACTTC.